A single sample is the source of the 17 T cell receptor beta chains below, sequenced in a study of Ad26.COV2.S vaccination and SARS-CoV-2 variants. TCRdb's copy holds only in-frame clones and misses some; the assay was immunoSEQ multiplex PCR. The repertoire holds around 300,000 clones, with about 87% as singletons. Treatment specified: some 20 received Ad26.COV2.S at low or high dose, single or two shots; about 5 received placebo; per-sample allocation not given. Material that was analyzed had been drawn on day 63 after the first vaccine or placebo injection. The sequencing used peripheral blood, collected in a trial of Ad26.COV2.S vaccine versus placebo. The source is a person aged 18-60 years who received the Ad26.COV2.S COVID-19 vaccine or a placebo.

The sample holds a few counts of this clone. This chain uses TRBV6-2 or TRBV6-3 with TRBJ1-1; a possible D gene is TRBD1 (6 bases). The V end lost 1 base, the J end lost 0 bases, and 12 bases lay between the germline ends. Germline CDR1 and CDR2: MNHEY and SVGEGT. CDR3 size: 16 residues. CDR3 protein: CASSYWGQIMNTEAFF. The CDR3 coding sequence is TGTGCCAGCAGTTACTGGGGGCAGATCATGAACACTGAAGCTTTCTTT.

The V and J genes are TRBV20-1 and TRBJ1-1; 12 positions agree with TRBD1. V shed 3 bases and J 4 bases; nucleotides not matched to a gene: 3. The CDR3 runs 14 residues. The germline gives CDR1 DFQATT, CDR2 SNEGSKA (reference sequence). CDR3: CSASWGQGATEAFF. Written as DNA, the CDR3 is TGCAGTGCTAGTTGGGGACAGGGGGCCACTGAAGCTTTCTTT.

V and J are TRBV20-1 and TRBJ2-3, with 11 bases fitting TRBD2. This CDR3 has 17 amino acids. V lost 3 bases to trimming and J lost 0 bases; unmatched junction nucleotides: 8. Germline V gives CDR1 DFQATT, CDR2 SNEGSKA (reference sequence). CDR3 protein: CSASRGLADLSTDTQYF. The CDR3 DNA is TGCAGTGCTAGTAGGGGACTAGCGGACCTTAGCACAGATACGCAGTATTTT.

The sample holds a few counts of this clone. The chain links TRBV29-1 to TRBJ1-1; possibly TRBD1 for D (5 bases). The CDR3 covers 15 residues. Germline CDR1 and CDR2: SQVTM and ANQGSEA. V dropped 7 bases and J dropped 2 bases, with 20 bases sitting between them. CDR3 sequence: CSAGGGVPLNTEAFF. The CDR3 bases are TGCAGCGCTGGGGGTGGGGTCCCCCTTAACACTGAAGCTTTCTTT.

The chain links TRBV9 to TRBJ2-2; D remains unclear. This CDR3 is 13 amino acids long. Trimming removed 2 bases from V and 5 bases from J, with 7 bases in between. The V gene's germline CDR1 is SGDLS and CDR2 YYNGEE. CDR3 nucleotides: TGTGCCAGCAGCGTGGCAGCGACCGGGGAGCTGTTTTTT. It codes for CASSVAATGELFF.

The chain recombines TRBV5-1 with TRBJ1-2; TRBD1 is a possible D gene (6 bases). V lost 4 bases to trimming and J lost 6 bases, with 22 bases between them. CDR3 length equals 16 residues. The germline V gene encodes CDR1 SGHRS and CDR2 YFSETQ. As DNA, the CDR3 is TGCGCCAGCAGCCCCGGTACCCGGACAGATATTGATGGCTACACCTTC. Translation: CASSPGTRTDIDGYTF.

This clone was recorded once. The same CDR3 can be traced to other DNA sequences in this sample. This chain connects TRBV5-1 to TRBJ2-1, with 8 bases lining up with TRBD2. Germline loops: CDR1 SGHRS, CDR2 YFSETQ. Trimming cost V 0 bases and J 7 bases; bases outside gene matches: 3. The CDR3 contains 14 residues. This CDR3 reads CASSLEGTRNEQFF. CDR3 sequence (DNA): TGCGCCAGCAGCTTGGAGGGGACTAGGAATGAGCAGTTCTTC.

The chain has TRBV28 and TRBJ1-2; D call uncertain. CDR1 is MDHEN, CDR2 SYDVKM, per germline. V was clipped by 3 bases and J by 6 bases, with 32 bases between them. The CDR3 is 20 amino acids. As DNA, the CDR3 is TGTGCCAGCAGTTTGTTTTCGAGGTTCCAGAATGGAGTTACCATCGATGGCTACACCTTC. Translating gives CASSLFSRFQNGVTIDGYTF.

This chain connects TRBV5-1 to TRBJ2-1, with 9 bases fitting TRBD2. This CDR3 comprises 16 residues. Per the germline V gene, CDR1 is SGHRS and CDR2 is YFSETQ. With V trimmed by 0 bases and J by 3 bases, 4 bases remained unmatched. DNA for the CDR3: TGCGCCAGCAGCTTGGGAGGGACTAGCCTCTACAATGAGCAGTTCTTC. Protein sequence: CASSLGGTSLYNEQFF.

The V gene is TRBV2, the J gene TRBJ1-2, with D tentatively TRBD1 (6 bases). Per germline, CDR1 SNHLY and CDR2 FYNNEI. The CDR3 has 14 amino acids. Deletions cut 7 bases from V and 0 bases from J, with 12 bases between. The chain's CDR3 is CASTDSRANYGYTF. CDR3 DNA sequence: TGTGCCAGCACGGACAGTCGAGCTAACTATGGCTACACCTTC.

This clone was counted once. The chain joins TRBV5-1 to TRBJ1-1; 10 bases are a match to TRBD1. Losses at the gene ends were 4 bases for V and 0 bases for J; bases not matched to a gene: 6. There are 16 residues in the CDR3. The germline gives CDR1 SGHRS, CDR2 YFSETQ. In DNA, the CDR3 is TGCGCCAGCAGCACCGGACAGGGGGGCATGAACACTGAAGCTTTCTTT. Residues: CASSTGQGGMNTEAFF.

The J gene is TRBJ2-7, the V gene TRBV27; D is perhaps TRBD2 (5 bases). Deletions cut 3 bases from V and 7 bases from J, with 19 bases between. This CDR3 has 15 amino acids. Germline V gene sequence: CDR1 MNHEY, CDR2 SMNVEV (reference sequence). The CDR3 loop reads CASSFRLGDSGEQYF. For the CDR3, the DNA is TGTGCCAGCAGTTTTAGGTTGGGAGACTCGGGGGAGCAGTACTTC.

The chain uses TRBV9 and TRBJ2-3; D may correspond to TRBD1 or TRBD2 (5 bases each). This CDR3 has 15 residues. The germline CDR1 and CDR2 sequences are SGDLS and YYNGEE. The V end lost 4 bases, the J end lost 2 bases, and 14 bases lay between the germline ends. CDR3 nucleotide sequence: TGTGCCAGCAGCCCGACTGGGACCGTCACAGATACGCAGTATTTT. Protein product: CASSPTGTVTDTQYF.

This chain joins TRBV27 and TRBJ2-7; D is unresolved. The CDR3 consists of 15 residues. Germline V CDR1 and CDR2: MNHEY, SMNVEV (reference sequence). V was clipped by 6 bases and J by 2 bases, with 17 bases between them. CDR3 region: CASSPSSSLAYEQYF. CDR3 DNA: TGTGCCAGCAGCCCCAGTTCTAGTCTCGCCTACGAGCAGTACTTC.

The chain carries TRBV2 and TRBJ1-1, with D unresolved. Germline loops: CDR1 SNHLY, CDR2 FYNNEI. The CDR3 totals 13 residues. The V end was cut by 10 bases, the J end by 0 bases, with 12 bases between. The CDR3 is CAISGLLNTEAFF. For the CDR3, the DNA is TGTGCCATCTCAGGTCTCTTGAACACTGAAGCTTTCTTT.

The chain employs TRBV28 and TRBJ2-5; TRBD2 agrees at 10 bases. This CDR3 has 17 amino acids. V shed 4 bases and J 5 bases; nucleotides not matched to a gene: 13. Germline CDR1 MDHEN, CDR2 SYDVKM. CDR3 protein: CASSSSSGGYGRETQYF. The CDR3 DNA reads TGTGCCAGCAGTTCATCTAGCGGGGGTTACGGAAGGGAGACCCAGTACTTC.

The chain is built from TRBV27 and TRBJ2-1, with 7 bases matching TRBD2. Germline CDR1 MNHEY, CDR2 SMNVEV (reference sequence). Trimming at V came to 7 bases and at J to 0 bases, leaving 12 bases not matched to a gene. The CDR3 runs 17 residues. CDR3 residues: CASTAATGGSSYNEQFF. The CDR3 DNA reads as TGTGCCAGCACCGCGGCAACCGGGGGGAGCTCCTACAATGAGCAGTTCTTC.